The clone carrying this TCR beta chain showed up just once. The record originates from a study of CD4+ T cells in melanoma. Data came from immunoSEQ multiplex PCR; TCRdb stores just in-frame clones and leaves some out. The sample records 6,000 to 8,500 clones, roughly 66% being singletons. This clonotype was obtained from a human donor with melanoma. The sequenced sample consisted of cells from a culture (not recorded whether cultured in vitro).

This chain's CDR3 is CASSTGQGEKLFF. CDR3 DNA sequence: TGTGCCAGTAGTACTGGACAGGGTGAAAAACTGTTTTTT. V and J are TRBV19 and TRBJ1-4; 8 bases are a match to TRBD1. V shed 4 bases and J 7 bases; nucleotides not matched to a gene: 2. The CDR3 extends over 13 amino acids. CDR1 and CDR2 from the germline V gene are LNHDA and SQIVND (reference sequence).